Included here is one T cell receptor (beta chain) sequence, with context. The antigen remains unidentified. This entry belongs to a study of EBV T-cell therapy then PD-1 blockade in nasopharyngeal carcinoma. Trimming left V 6 bases short and J 2 bases short, with 17 bases between. This CDR3 is 15 amino acids long. Germline-derived CDR1 and CDR2 are SNHLY and FYNNEI. Clones were sequenced by immunoSEQ multiplex PCR, and TCRdb holds only the in-frame ones, with some missing. The table records about 20,000 clones, about 81% of them present only once. Described time point: 266 days after commencement of treatment, after nivolumab therapy. Treatment denoted: AdE1-LMPpoly-expanded autologous EBV-specific T-cell therapy followed by anti-PD-1 nivolumab.

The sample here was CD8+ T cells from blood, taken at approximately day 250 from a patient whose treatment included autologous EBV-specific T cells and nivolumab. This sequence was found in a man in his forties or fifties with nasopharyngeal carcinoma. This rearrangement joins TRBV2 to TRBJ2-7; D is unclear. For the CDR3, the DNA is TGTGCCAGCAGCCGCCTGGGGATTGTCACCTACGAGCAGTACTTC. This translates into CASSRLGIVTYEQYF.